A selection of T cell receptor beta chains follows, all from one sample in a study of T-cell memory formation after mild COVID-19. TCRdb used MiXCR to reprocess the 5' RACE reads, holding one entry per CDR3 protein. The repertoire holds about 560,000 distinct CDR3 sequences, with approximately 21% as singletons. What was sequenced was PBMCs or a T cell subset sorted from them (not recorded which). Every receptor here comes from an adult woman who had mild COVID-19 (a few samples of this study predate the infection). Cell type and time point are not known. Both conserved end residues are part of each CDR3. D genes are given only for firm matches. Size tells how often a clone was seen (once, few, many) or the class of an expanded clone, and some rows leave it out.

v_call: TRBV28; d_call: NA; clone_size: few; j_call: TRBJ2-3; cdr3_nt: TGTGCCAGCAGTTATCCACCCAGGGGTCCAGATACGCAGTATTTT; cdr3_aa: CASSYPPRGPDTQYF
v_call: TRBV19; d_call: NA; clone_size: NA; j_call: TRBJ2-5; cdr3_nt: TGTGCCAGTACAAGAGGAGGGCCCCGGGAGACCCAGTACTTC; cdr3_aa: CASTRGGPRETQYF
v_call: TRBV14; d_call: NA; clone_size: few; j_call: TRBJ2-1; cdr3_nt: TGTGCCAGCAGCCCATGGACTCTCCCTTACAATGAGCAGTTCTTC; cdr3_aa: CASSPWTLPYNEQFF
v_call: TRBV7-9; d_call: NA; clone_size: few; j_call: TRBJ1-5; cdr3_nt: TGTGCCAGCAGCTTATCCGGCATTAATCAGCCCCAGCATTTT; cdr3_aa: CASSLSGINQPQHF
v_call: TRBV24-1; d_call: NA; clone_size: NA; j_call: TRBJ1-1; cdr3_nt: TGTGCCACCAGTAGTGCAGGGTTGATGGAAGCTTTCTTT; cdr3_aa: CATSSAGLMEAFF
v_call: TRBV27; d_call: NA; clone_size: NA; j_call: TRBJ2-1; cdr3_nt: TGTGCCAGCAATGGGGCCTCCAATGAGCAGTTCTTC; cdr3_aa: CASNGASNEQFF
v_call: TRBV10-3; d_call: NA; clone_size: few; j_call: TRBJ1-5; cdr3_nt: TGTGCCATCAGTGAGGGGGAAAGGATCCCGAACAATCAGCCCCAGCATTTT; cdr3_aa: CAISEGERIPNNQPQHF
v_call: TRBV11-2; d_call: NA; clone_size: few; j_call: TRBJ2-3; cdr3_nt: TGTGCCAGCAGCTCCGATAGGAGAGCAAGCACAGATACGCAGTATTTT; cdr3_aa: CASSSDRRASTDTQYF
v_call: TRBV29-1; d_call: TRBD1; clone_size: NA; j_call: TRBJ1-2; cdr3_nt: TGCAGCGTTGGACAGGGGGTGCTTCTTAACTATGGCTACACCTTC; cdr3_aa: CSVGQGVLLNYGYTF
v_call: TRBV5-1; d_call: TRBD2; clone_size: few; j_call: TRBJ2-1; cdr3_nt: TGCGCCAGCAGCTTGGCCAGCGGGAGGGCCCCCTACAATGAGCAGTTCTTC; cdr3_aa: CASSLASGRAPYNEQFF
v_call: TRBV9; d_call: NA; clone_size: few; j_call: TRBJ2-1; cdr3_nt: TGTGCCAGCAGCCCTCAGGGGCAGGGGGGCTATGAGCAGTTCTTC; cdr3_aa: CASSPQGQGGYEQFF
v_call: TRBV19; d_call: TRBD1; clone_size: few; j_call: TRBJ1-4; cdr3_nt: TGTGCCAGTAGGGACAGGGGGCGCGGTGAAAAACTGTTTTTT; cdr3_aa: CASRDRGRGEKLFF
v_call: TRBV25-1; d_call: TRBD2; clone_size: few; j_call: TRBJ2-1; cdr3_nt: TGTGCCAGCAGTGAATATGGACTAGCGGAAACCTACAATGAGCAGTTCTTC; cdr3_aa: CASSEYGLAETYNEQFF
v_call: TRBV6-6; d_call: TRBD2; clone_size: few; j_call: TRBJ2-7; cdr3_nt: TGTGCCAGCAGACCGGGACTAGCGGGAAACGAGCAGTACTTC; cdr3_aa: CASRPGLAGNEQYF
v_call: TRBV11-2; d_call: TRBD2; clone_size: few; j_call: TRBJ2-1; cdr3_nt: TGTGCCAGCAGCTTCGGAACGGGGGGGCCTAATGAGCAGTTCTTC; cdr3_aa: CASSFGTGGPNEQFF
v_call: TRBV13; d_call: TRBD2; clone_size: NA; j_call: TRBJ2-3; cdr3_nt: TGTGCCAGCAGCTCCCGGGGGGGCTTGCAGTATTTT; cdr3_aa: CASSSRGGLQYF
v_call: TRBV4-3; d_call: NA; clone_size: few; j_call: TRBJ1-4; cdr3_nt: TGCGCCAGCAGCCAAGATACAGGGAATGAAAAACTGTTTTTT; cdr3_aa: CASSQDTGNEKLFF
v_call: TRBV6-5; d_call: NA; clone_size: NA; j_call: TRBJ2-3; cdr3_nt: TGTGCCAGCAGTTACAAGGGAGATGGAACAGATACGCAGTATTTT; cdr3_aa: CASSYKGDGTDTQYF
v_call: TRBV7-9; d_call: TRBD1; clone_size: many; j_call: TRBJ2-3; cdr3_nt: TGTGCCAGCAGCTTAGGATGGCAGGGGGCCGATACGCAGTATTTT; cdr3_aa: CASSLGWQGADTQYF
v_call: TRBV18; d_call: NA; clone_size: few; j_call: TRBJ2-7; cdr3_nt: TGTGCCAGCTCACCCCAAGAGGGAGAGCAGTACTTC; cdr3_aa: CASSPQEGEQYF
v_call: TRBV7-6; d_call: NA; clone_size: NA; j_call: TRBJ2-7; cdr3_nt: TGTGCCAGCAGCTACGACATTTTTTACGAGCAGTACTTC; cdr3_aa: CASSYDIFYEQYF
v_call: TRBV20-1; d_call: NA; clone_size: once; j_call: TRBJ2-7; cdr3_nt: TGCAGTGCTGCGGCGGGGCCCTCCTCCTACGAGCAGTACTTC; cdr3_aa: CSAAAGPSSYEQYF
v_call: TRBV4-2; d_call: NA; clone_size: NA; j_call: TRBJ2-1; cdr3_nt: TGTGCCAGCAGCCAAGGGTCAGGGCACAATGAGCAGTTCTTC; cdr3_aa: CASSQGSGHNEQFF
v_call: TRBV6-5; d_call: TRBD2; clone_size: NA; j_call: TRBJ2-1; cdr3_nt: TGTGCCAGCAGTTACGCCCTCGGGACTAGCGGGCACAATGAGCAGTTCTTC; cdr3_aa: CASSYALGTSGHNEQFF
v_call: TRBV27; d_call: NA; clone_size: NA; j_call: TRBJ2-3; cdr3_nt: TGTGCCAGCAGAAGGGACCTATTCACAGATACGCAGTATTTT; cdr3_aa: CASRRDLFTDTQYF
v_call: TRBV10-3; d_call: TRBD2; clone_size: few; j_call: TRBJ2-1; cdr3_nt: TGTGCCATCAGTGGGGGACTAGCGGGGGGAAATGAGCAGTTCTTC; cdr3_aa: CAISGGLAGGNEQFF
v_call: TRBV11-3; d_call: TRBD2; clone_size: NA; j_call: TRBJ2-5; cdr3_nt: TGTGCCAGCAGCTTACGTAGCGGGAGGGCGGAGGAGACCCAGTACTTC; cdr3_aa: CASSLRSGRAEETQYF
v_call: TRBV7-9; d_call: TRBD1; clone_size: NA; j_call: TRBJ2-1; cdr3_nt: TGTGCCGGCCTGAGGGACAGGGACTACAATGAGCAGTTCTTC; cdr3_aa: CAGLRDRDYNEQFF
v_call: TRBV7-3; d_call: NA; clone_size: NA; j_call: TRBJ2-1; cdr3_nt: TGTGCCAGCAGCCCCCCAACTAGTAATGAGCAGTTCTTC; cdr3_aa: CASSPPTSNEQFF
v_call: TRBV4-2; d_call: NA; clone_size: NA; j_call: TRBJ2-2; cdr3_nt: TGTGCCAGCAGCCAAGAGCGTCAGGGGCTGGGCGGGGAGCTGTTTTTT; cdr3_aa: CASSQERQGLGGELFF
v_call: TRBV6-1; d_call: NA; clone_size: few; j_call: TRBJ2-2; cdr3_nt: TGTGCCAGCAGTGACTTTACCGGGACGGCCAAAAACACCGGGGAGCTGTTTTTT; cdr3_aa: CASSDFTGTAKNTGELFF
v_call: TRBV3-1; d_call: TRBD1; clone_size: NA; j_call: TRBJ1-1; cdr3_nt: TGTGCCAGCAGCCAAGGTCTTCGGGGACAGGGGGCTTTCTTT; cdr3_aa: CASSQGLRGQGAFF
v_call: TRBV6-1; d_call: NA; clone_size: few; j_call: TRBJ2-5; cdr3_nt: TGTGCCAGCATCCTGGGACTGTCACAAGAGACCCAGTACTTC; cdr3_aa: CASILGLSQETQYF
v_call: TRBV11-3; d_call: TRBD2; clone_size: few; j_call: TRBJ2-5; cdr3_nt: TGTGCCAGCAGGGGAGCGGGGGAAGAGACCCAGTACTTC; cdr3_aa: CASRGAGEETQYF
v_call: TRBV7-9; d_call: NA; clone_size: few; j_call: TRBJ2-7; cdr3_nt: TGTGCCAGCAGCCCGTACAGGGTTGGGTCCTACGAGCAGTACTTC; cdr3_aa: CASSPYRVGSYEQYF
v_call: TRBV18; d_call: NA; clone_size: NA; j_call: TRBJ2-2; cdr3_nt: TGTGCCAGCTTGCCCGGAGCCGGGGAGCTGTTTTTT; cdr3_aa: CASLPGAGELFF
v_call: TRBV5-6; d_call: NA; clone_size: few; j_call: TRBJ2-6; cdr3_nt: TGTGCCAGCAGCATACAGGGAACTGGGGCCAACGTCCTGACTTTC; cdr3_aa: CASSIQGTGANVLTF
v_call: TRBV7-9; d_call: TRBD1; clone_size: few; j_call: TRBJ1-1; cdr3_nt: TGTGCCAGCAGCTCGGGACAGGGGGGTGAGAACACTGAAGCTTTCTTT; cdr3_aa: CASSSGQGGENTEAFF
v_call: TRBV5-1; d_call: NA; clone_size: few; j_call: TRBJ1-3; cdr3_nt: TGCGCCAGCAGCACCGGAACAGTCAACTCTGGAAACACCATATATTTT; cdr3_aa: CASSTGTVNSGNTIYF
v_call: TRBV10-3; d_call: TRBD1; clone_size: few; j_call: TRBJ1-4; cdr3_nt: TGTGCCATCAGTGAGTCGGGACAGCCTAATGAAAAACTGTTTTTT; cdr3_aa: CAISESGQPNEKLFF
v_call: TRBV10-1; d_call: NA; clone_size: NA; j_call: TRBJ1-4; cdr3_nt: TGCGCCAGCAGTCGCGTTGGGGGCCGAGCGTGGATGGAGGAAAAACTGTTTTTT; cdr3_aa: CASSRVGGRAWMEEKLFF